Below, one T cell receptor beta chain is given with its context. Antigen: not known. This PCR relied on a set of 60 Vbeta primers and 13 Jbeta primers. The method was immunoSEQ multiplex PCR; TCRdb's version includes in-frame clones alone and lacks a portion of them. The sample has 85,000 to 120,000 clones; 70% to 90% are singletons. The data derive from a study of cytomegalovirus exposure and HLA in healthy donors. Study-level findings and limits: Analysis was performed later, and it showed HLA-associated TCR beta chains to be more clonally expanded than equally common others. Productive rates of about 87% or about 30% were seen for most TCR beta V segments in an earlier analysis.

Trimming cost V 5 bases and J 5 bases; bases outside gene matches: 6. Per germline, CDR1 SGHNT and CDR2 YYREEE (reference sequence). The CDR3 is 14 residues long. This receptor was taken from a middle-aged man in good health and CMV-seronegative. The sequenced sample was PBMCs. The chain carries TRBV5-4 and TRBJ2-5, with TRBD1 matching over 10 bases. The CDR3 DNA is TGTGCCAGCAGGTCGGACAGGGGGAGGGAGACCCAGTACTTC. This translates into CASRSDRGRETQYF.